This TCR beta chain was recorded in a study of cytomegalovirus exposure and HLA in healthy donors. The CDR3 spans 14 residues. Germline CDR1 reads LNHDA; CDR2 reads SQIVND (reference sequence). Trimming cost V 5 bases and J 6 bases, with 16 bases left between them. About this clone: The antigen is unknown.

Amplification used 60 Vbeta primers and 13 Jbeta primers. Repertoires were generated with immunoSEQ multiplex PCR, while TCRdb's copy carries only in-frame clones and drops some. The sample has 50,000 to 65,000 clones, more than 70% seen once. Study outcomes and limitations: Differences between HLA loci emerged in a later analysis of TCR association rates, with DRB1 most and HLA-C fewest.

The gene calls are TRBV19 and TRBJ1-1; the D is unclear. Sequencing was done on a sample of PBMCs. The sequence was collected from a woman between 18 and 30 years old in good health and CMV-seronegative. CDR3 protein: CASSPEWPYAEAFF. The CDR3 nucleotides read TGTGCCAGTAGTCCAGAATGGCCGTACGCTGAAGCTTTCTTT.